These 9 T cell receptor beta chains originate from one sample sequenced in a study of glioma-infiltrating T cells after dendritic cell vaccination. Sequencing used immunoSEQ multiplex PCR; TCRdb keeps in-frame clones, though not all of them. Among under 130,000 clones, roughly 79% were seen once, and the ten largest hold 10% to 15%. The sequencing used blood, collected before dendritic cell vaccination. These receptors all come from a human donor with glioblastoma.

The rearrangement joins TRBV6-1 to TRBJ1-1; tentative D call: TRBD1 (5 bases). The CDR3 has 13 amino acids. The germline V gene has CDR1 MNHNS and CDR2 SASEGT. The ends were cut back, 6 bases at V and 0 bases at J, with 8 bases in the middle. The CDR3 nucleotides read TGTGCCAGCAGGGAGACAGTGAACACTGAAGCTTTCTTT. Amino acid sequence: CASRETVNTEAFF.

The rearrangement links TRBV5-4 to TRBJ2-2, with D possibly being TRBD1 (5 bases). This CDR3 has 16 residues. Germline loops: CDR1 SGHNT, CDR2 YYREEE (reference sequence). Trimming left V 1 base short and J 4 bases short, with 14 bases between. The CDR3 DNA follows: TGTGCCAGCAGCTTGTTTCCAGGGATATTCACCGGGGAGCTGTTTTTT. Its protein is CASSLFPGIFTGELFF. The whole variable domain, filled in from reference TRBV5-4 and TRBJ2-2, reads ETGVTQSPTHLIKTRGQQVTLRCSSQSGHNTVSWYQQALGQGPQFIFQYYREEENGRGNFPPRFSGLQFPNYSSELNVNALELDDSALYLCASSLFPGIFTGELFFGEGSRLTVL.

This rearrangement joins TRBV6-5 to TRBJ1-5; 9 bases match TRBD1. Germline V CDR1 and CDR2: MNHEY, SVGAGI. The CDR3 runs to 14 residues. Unmatched junction bases numbered 4, after V lost 5 bases and J lost 5 bases. This CDR3 reads CASSAQGAHQPQHF. The DNA of the CDR3 is TGTGCCAGCAGTGCACAGGGGGCGCATCAGCCCCAGCATTTT.

This chain uses TRBV6-1 with TRBJ1-6; D might be TRBD1 (5 bases). The CDR3 consists of 15 residues. V lost 1 base and J 2 bases, leaving 6 bases between the germline ends. The germline V gene has CDR1 MNHNS and CDR2 SASEGT. The DNA of the CDR3 is TGTGCCAGCAGTGAAGGACAGACCTATAATTCACCCCTCCACTTT. Its protein product is CASSEGQTYNSPLHF.

This chain links TRBV11-2 with TRBJ2-1; D remains unclear. V was clipped by 0 bases and J by 3 bases, with 9 bases between them. Germline CDR1 is SGHAT and CDR2 is FQNNGV. The CDR3 is made up of 15 amino acids. CDR3 residues: CASSLDRLLYNEQFF. The DNA of the CDR3 is TGTGCCAGCAGCTTAGACCGATTACTCTACAATGAGCAGTTCTTC.

The chain is built from TRBV7-2 and TRBJ1-5; weak D call: TRBD1 (6 bases). This CDR3 has 15 residues. CDR1 and CDR2 (germline): SGHTA, FQGNSA. V gave up 2 bases and J gave up 0 bases, with 8 bases separating them. The CDR3 protein is CASSLQGISNQPQHF. The CDR3 region has the DNA TGTGCCAGCAGCTTACAGGGGATTAGCAATCAGCCCCAGCATTTT.

This chain links TRBV6-6 with TRBJ1-3; 8 bases are shared with TRBD1. Trimming removed 4 bases from V and 0 bases from J; junction bases left unmatched: 2. Germline CDR1 is MNHNY and CDR2 is SVGAGI (reference sequence). The CDR3 is made up of 15 amino acids. CDR3 sequence: CASSFGTGSGNTIYF. In DNA, the CDR3 is TGTGCCAGCAGTTTCGGGACAGGCTCTGGAAACACCATATATTTT.

The chain joins TRBV6-1 to TRBJ2-7, with a tentative D call TRBD1 (6 bases). V was clipped by 2 bases and J by 4 bases, with 9 bases between them. The CDR3 is 13 amino acids. Germline values: CDR1 MNHNS, CDR2 SASEGT. DNA of the CDR3: TGTGCCAGCAGTGAATGGGGGCTATACGAGCAGTACTTC. Its protein is CASSEWGLYEQYF.

V is TRBV7-6 and J is TRBJ1-4; 10 bases are a match to TRBD1. Germline trimming cut 6 bases from V and 6 bases from J; bases unmatched to any gene: 4. The CDR3 covers 14 residues. The germline CDR1 and CDR2 sequences are SGHVS and FNYEAQ. The CDR3, as DNA: TGTGCCAGCAGTCGCGGGACAGGGGATGAAAAACTGTTTTTT. Protein: CASSRGTGDEKLFF. Full variable domain (rest looked up from reference TRBV7-6 and TRBJ1-4): GAGVSQSPRYKVTKRGQDVALRCDPISGHVSLYWYRQALGQGPEFLTYFNYEAQQDKSGLPNDRFSAERPEGSISTLTIQRTEQRDSAMYRCASSRGTGDEKLFFGSGTQLSVL.